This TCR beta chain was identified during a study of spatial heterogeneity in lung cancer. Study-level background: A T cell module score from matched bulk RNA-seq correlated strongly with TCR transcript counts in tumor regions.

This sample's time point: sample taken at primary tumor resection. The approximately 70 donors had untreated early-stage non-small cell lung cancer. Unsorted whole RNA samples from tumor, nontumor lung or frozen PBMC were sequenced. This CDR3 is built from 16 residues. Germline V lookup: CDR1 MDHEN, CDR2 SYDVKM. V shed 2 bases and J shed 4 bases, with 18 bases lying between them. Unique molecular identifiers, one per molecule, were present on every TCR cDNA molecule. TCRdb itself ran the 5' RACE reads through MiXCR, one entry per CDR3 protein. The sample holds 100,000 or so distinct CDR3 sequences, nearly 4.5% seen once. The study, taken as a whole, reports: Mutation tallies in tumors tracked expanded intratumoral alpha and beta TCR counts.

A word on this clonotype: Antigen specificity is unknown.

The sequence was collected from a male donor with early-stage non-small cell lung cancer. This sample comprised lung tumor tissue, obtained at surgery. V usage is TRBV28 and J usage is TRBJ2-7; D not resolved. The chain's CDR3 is CASSLLSRDLPYEQYF. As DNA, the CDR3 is TGTGCCAGCAGTTTACTCTCGCGAGACCTCCCGTACGAGCAGTACTTC.